A selection of T cell receptor beta chains follows, all from one sample in a study of cytomegalovirus exposure and HLA in healthy donors. The assay was immunoSEQ multiplex PCR, and TCRdb's table has in-frame clones only and misses some. This repertoire shows about 140,000 clones, roughly 79% found once; its top ten account for roughly 0.99%. Sequenced: PBMCs. Source of these receptors: a male donor in good health and CMV-seronegative. Each CDR3 is given with its conserved first and last residue. D genes are given only for firm matches. Expanded clones get a size class; other rows say once, few or many, or leave the size out.

TRBJ2-7 TRBD2 TRBV2 . CASKRTSGSSYEQYF TGTGCCAGCAAAAGGACTAGCGGGAGCTCCTACGAGCAGTACTTC
TRBJ1-2 . TRBV6-1 . CASSEAPDKSSSGYTF TGTGCCAGCAGTGAAGCGCCTGACAAGTCGAGCAGCGGCTACACCTTC
TRBJ2-5 TRBD2 TRBV7-2 . CASSLDRTRGETQYF TGTGCCAGCAGCTTAGATCGGACTAGAGGAGAGACCCAGTACTTC
TRBJ2-1 TRBD1 TRBV9 . CASSVGTGGGNEQFF TGTGCCAGCAGCGTCGGGACAGGGGGAGGCAATGAGCAGTTCTTC
TRBJ2-7 . TRBV7-9 . CASSRGAVTEQYF TGTGCCAGCAGCCGGGGGGCAGTGACCGAGCAGTACTTC
TRBJ2-7 . TRBV30 . CAWSVGPGLYEQYF TGTGCCTGGAGTGTAGGTCCTGGACTCTACGAGCAGTACTTC
TRBJ1-3 . TRBV30 . CAFQRAPGNTIYF TGTGCCTTCCAGAGGGCGCCTGGAAACACCATATATTTT
TRBJ1-5 . TRBV19 once CASTRNSNQPQHF TGTGCCAGTACGCGGAATAGCAATCAGCCCCAGCATTTT
TRBJ1-2 TRBD1 TRBV5-4 once CASSLGRGDYGYTF TGTGCCAGCAGCTTGGGCAGGGGGGACTATGGCTACACCTTC
TRBJ2-2 . TRBV19 . CASCSQNTGELFF TGTGCCAGTTGCTCACAGAACACCGGGGAGCTGTTTTTT
TRBJ2-3 . TRBV9 . CASSVDPPGTSTDTQYF TGTGCCAGCAGCGTAGATCCTCCGGGGACTAGCACAGATACGCAGTATTTT
TRBJ1-3 . TRBV29-1 . CSVELRDSEEGNTIYF TGCAGCGTTGAGTTAAGGGACTCCGAGGAGGGAAACACCATATATTTT
TRBJ2-7 TRBD2 TRBV7-9 . CASSMGGVDREQYF TGTGCCAGCAGTATGGGAGGGGTTGACCGCGAGCAGTACTTC